This T cell receptor beta chain was sequenced in a study of radiotherapy plus CTLA-4 blockade in lung cancer. Study results and caveats: Best predicting response, reportedly, were early blood T cell clone dynamics, with interferon-beta.

Generated by immunoSEQ multiplex PCR, the TCRdb table keeps only in-frame clones and is missing some. The sample shows 47,000 or so clones, about 85% of them seen only once. With ipilimumab providing CTLA-4 blockade, focal radiation was administered to patients who had chemo-refractory metastatic non-small-cell lung cancer. Trimming removed 1 base at V and 0 bases at J, with 9 bases between. The CDR3 consists of 15 residues. Germline V gene data show CDR1 as SGHVS and CDR2 as FQNEAQ. Points on this clone: What it recognizes is unknown. This CDR3 is also generated by other DNA sequences in the sample.

The genes are TRBV7-8 and TRBJ1-1; tentative D call: TRBD1 (5 bases). The TCR comes from a human donor with non-small cell lung cancer whose response to radiotherapy plus ipilimumab could not be evaluated. The sample consisted of peripheral blood, taken from a patient treated with radiotherapy plus ipilimumab. In DNA form, the CDR3 reads TGTGCCAGCAGCTTAGTTCCAGGGCTGAACACTGAAGCTTTCTTT. Encoded protein: CASSLVPGLNTEAFF.